Below, 23 T cell receptor beta chains from the same sample are listed, as sequenced in a study of T-cell memory formation after mild COVID-19. TCRdb reprocessed the 5' RACE reads via MiXCR and lists one record per CDR3 protein. This table has 250,000 to 300,000 distinct CDR3 sequences, under 20% appearing once. Sequencing was carried out using PBMCs or a T cell subset sorted from them (not recorded which). The receptor source for this set is a young man who had mild COVID-19 (a few samples of this study predate the infection). Cell type and time point are not known.

This clonotype has a handful of counts. V and J are TRBV5-1 and TRBJ1-1; D is possibly TRBD1 (6 bases). Trimming took 1 base from V and 5 from J, leaving 12 bases between them. The length of the CDR3 is 14 residues. Germline CDR1 SGHRS, CDR2 YFSETQ. The CDR3 reads CASSLNTGSTEAFF. DNA of the CDR3: TGCGCCAGCAGCTTGAACACAGGGAGTACTGAAGCTTTCTTT.

This clonotype appeared many times. The rearrangement uses TRBV7-6 and TRBJ2-7; TRBD1 agrees at 7 bases. Trimming at V came to 5 bases and at J to 3 bases, leaving 10 bases not matched to a gene. This CDR3 region has 15 residues. Germline V gene sequence: CDR1 SGHVS, CDR2 FNYEAQ. The CDR3 protein is CASSRNLGTDYEQYF. CDR3 coding DNA: TGTGCCAGCAGCCGTAATCTCGGGACAGACTACGAGCAGTACTTC.

This rearrangement joins TRBV20-1 to TRBJ1-4, with 11 bases that match TRBD1. Trimming cost V 6 bases and J 5 bases; bases outside gene matches: 2. From germline, CDR1 is DFQATT and CDR2 SNEGSKA (reference sequence). The CDR3 runs to 13 residues. CDR3 nucleotide sequence: TGCAGTGCCCGGGACAGGGGGAATGAAAAACTGTTTTTT. Its translation: CSARDRGNEKLFF.

This clonotype was detected a few times. The chain combines TRBV11-2 with TRBJ2-1; the D call may be TRBD1 or TRBD2 (6 bases each). V was trimmed by 2 bases and J by 7 bases, leaving 12 bases between them. This CDR3 region has 14 residues. Germline V gives CDR1 SGHAT, CDR2 FQNNGV. This CDR3 is CASSLPGARNEQFF. The CDR3 coding sequence is TGTGCCAGCAGCTTACCGGGGGCGAGGAATGAGCAGTTCTTC.

The chain links TRBV5-5 to TRBJ2-5, with 7 nucleotides matching TRBD2. Germline lookup yields CDR1 SGHKS and CDR2 YYEKEE (reference sequence). J lost 0 bases, V lost 0 bases, and 2 bases had no gene match. The CDR3 length is 15 residues. The CDR3 spells CASSLAAGHQETQYF. CDR3 in DNA: TGTGCCAGCAGCTTGGCAGCGGGGCACCAAGAGACCCAGTACTTC.

The genes are TRBV10-3 and TRBJ2-1; TRBD2 might be the D (6 bases). The CDR3 is 17 residues long. V lost 4 bases, J lost 0 bases, and 16 bases lay in between. CDR1 ENHRY and CDR2 SYGVKD come from the germline V gene. CDR3 in amino acids: CAISGAGLGGSYNEQFF. The CDR3 DNA reads as TGTGCCATCAGTGGGGCGGGTTTGGGGGGCTCCTACAATGAGCAGTTCTTC.

The rearrangement links TRBV19 to TRBJ1-2; maybe TRBD1 (5 bases). The V gene lost 6 bases and the J gene lost 4 bases, with 9 bases spanning the gap. In germline, CDR1 is LNHDA, CDR2 SQIVND (reference sequence). This CDR3 comprises 12 residues. CDR3 region: CASSTQVYGYTF. In DNA form, the CDR3 reads TGTGCCAGTAGCACACAGGTCTATGGCTACACCTTC.

The chain uses TRBV28 and TRBJ2-1; TRBD2 agrees at 12 bases. The V segment lost 5 bases and the J segment 7 bases; nucleotides outside the gene matches: 18. Looked up from germline, CDR1 is MDHEN and CDR2 is SYDVKM. The CDR3 runs 19 residues. CDR3 protein: CASSRPRASGGAGLNEQFF. For the CDR3, the DNA is TGTGCCAGCAGTAGACCCAGGGCTAGCGGGGGGGCCGGTTTGAATGAGCAGTTCTTC.

This clonotype was counted at least ten times. The chain combines TRBV24-1 with TRBJ2-5; maybe TRBD2 (5 bases). The CDR3 is 15 amino acids. Germline-derived CDR1 and CDR2 are KGHDR and SFDVKD. V was trimmed by 3 bases and J by 4 bases, leaving 14 bases between them. DNA of the CDR3: TGTGCCACCAGTGATCCAACCGAAGGAGGAGAGACCCAGTACTTC. It specifies CATSDPTEGGETQYF.

The rearrangement links TRBV6-2 or TRBV6-3 to TRBJ1-2; the D is unclear. The ends were cut back, 4 bases at V and 8 bases at J, with 17 bases in the middle. CDR1 and CDR2 (germline): MNHEY, SVGEGT. The CDR3 extends over 14 amino acids. Here the CDR3 DNA reads TGTGCCAGCAGTTCCGAGCCGGCCCGCCTGGGCTACACCTTC. It is translated as CASSSEPARLGYTF.

The sample holds a few counts of this clonotype. The chain combines TRBV5-1 with TRBJ2-6; a possible D gene is TRBD1 (6 bases). The CDR3 sequence is 17 residues long. The ends were cut back, 4 bases at V and 9 bases at J, with 23 bases in the middle. Germline assignment: CDR1 SGHRS and CDR2 YFSETQ. In nucleotides, the CDR3 is TGCGCCAGCAGCGTGCCGGACAGTATGTCCTTTTACAACGTCCTGACTTTC. Encoded protein: CASSVPDSMSFYNVLTF. Full variable domain (outside the CDR3, taken from reference TRBV5-1 and TRBJ2-6): KAGVTQTPRYLIKTRGQQVTLSCSPISGHRSVSWYQQTPGQGLQFLFEYFSETQRNKGNFPGRFSGRQFSNSRSEMNVSTLELGDSALYLCASSVPDSMSFYNVLTFGAGSRLTVL.

This clonotype was seen only a few times. The chain is built from TRBV11-2 and TRBJ1-2, with D possibly matching TRBD1 (6 bases). The CDR3 runs 15 residues. V was trimmed by 4 bases and J by 4 bases, leaving 16 bases between them. Germline V gives CDR1 SGHAT, CDR2 FQNNGV. CDR3 residues: CASSSRGGTLYGYTF. In DNA, the CDR3 is TGTGCCAGCAGCTCCCGAGGGGGGACACTCTATGGCTACACCTTC.

The rearrangement uses TRBV2 and TRBJ2-1; TRBD1 might be the D (7 bases). This CDR3 spans 15 amino acids. Per the germline V gene, CDR1 is SNHLY and CDR2 is FYNNEI. V was clipped by 3 bases and J by 5 bases, with 14 bases between them. Written as DNA, the CDR3 is TGTGCCAGCAGTGATCGGTCAGGGGGGCACAATGAGCAGTTCTTC. As protein: CASSDRSGGHNEQFF.

This clonotype was detected a few times. The J gene is TRBJ1-1, the V gene TRBV18; 7 positions match TRBD1. This CDR3 has 18 residues. CDR1 is KGHSH and CDR2 is LQKENI in the germline V gene. Trimming removed 4 bases from V and 3 bases from J; junction bases left unmatched: 17. The CDR3 reads CASSRSQVQGFGDTEAFF. The CDR3, as DNA: TGTGCCAGCTCACGCTCCCAGGTACAGGGGTTTGGCGACACTGAAGCTTTCTTT.

The chain links TRBV3-1 to TRBJ2-5; a weak D match, TRBD2 (6 bases). The V end was cut by 7 bases, the J end by 3 bases, with 12 bases between. CDR3 length: 13 amino acids. Germline V gene data show CDR1 as LGHDT and CDR2 as YNNKEL (reference sequence). CDR3 loop: CASTAGWEETQYF. DNA of the CDR3: TGTGCCAGCACGGCGGGGTGGGAAGAGACCCAGTACTTC.

To note about this clonotype: At one end the junction does not follow the germline gene, possibly because of a read error. The chain uses TRBV7-9 and TRBJ1-1; D gene ambiguous. The CDR3 sequence is 12 residues long. CDR1 and CDR2 (germline): SEHNR, FQNEAQ (reference sequence). The DNA of the CDR3 is TGTGCCGGCAGGTCGATGAACACTGAAGCTTTCTTT. Translated, it gives CAGRSMNTEAFF.

This clonotype was seen a handful of times. The chain joins TRBV6-5 to TRBJ1-1; TRBD1 might be the D (5 bases). The CDR3 sequence is 13 residues long. CDR1 MNHEY and CDR2 SVGAGI come from the germline V gene. Trimming removed 7 bases from V and 5 bases from J, with 14 bases in between. As DNA, the CDR3 is TGTGCCAGCATTGAAGTTGGGGGAACTGAAGCTTTCTTT. Protein sequence: CASIEVGGTEAFF.

This clonotype was found a few times. The genes are TRBV6-2 or TRBV6-3 and TRBJ2-7; TRBD1 is a possible D gene (5 bases). V dropped 6 bases and J dropped 1 base, with 13 bases sitting between them. Per germline, CDR1 MNHEY and CDR2 SVGEGT. The CDR3 extends over 14 amino acids. The CDR3 DNA reads TGTGCCAGCAGAAAGATAGGGGAATCCTACGAGCAGTACTTC. Amino acids: CASRKIGESYEQYF.

For the CDR3, the DNA is TGCAGCGTTGACTCCGGGACAGGGGGCGGAAACACCATATATTTT. Residues: CSVDSGTGGGNTIYF. The rearrangement uses TRBV29-1 and TRBJ1-3; TRBD1 aligns across 12 bases. After removal of 3 bases from V and 4 bases from J, the junction contained 4 bases not matched to a gene. CDR3 length: 15 amino acids. Germline V gene data show CDR1 as SQVTM and CDR2 as ANQGSEA.

This clonotype was counted a few times. The chain employs TRBV4-2 and TRBJ2-6; D uncertain. CDR1 and CDR2 from the germline V gene are LGHNA and YNFKEQ. The CDR3 sequence is 16 residues long. V lost 0 bases to trimming and J lost 0 bases, with 6 bases between them. The CDR3 DNA is TGTGCCAGCAGCCAAGATATGTACTCTGGGGCCAACGTCCTGACTTTC. Translating gives CASSQDMYSGANVLTF.

The chain has TRBV24-1 and TRBJ2-7; no reliable D call. CDR1 and CDR2 from the germline V gene are KGHDR and SFDVKD. This CDR3 is built from 12 residues. Trimming shortened V by 1 base and J by 6 bases, and 6 bases separated the two germline ends. The CDR3 DNA follows: TGTGCCACCAGTGATTTCGGAACCGAGCAGTACTTC. Its translation: CATSDFGTEQYF.

This clonotype appeared a few times. The J gene is TRBJ2-3, the V gene TRBV28; no reliable D call. CDR1 is MDHEN and CDR2 is SYDVKM in the germline V gene. The length of the CDR3 is 12 residues. Trimming removed 7 bases at V and 0 bases at J, with 5 bases between. In nucleotides, the CDR3 is TGTGCCAGCATGAGGAGCACAGATACGCAGTATTTT. Its protein is CASMRSTDTQYF.

V usage is TRBV29-1 and J usage is TRBJ1-2; D remains unclear. The CDR3 is 13 residues long. Germline loops: CDR1 SQVTM, CDR2 ANQGSEA. V was trimmed by 4 bases and J by 4 bases, leaving 13 bases between them. CDR3 in DNA: TGCAGCGTTGTTGGAATGAGGAGCTATGGCTACACCTTC. Residues: CSVVGMRSYGYTF.